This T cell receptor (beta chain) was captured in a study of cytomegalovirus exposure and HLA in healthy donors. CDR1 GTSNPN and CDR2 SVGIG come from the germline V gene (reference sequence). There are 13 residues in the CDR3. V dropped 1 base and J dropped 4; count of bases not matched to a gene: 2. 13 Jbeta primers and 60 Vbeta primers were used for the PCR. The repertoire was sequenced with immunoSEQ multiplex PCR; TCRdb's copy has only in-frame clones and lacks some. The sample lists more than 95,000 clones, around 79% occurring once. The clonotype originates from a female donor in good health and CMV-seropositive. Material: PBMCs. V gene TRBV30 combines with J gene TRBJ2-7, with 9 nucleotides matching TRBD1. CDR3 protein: CAWSADRGYEQYF. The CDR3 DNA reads TGTGCCTGGAGTGCAGACAGGGGGTACGAGCAGTACTTC.